This T cell receptor beta chain was identified during a study of T cells in Graves' hyperthyroidism and ophthalmopathy. Study-level background: Peripheral blood was obtained at initial diagnosis, preceding any treatment. Study results and limitations: Ophthalmopathy prediction by the model preceded onset by a median roughly 6.3 months.

It was uncontrolled infection, other autoimmune disease, pregnancy or lactation that excluded patients. Before ophthalmopathy appeared, progressors gave blood at initial hyperthyroidism diagnosis. The V gene's germline CDR1 is LGHNA and CDR2 YNFKEQ. Trimming removed 3 bases at V and 0 bases at J, with 18 bases between. The CDR3 runs to 18 residues. RNA transcripts served as the template for amplifying TCR beta CDR3 regions. With the HTBI primer set, the TCR CDR3 went through a first round of RT-PCR. TCRdb re-derived calls from the multiplex PCR reads in MiXCR, one entry per CDR3 protein. The sample consists of around 350,000 distinct CDR3 sequences, 17% of them appearing once. In the case of this clonotype: Antigen: not known.

The TCR was taken from a woman aged 25 to 39 with Graves' hyperthyroidism that later progressed to Graves' ophthalmopathy. The J gene is TRBJ2-1, the V gene TRBV4-2; D not certain. Sequencing was carried out using blood. The CDR3 region has the DNA TGTGCCAGCAGCCACTACGGGTCCCTCCAAATCTCCTACAATGAGCAGTTCTTC. It encodes CASSHYGSLQISYNEQFF.